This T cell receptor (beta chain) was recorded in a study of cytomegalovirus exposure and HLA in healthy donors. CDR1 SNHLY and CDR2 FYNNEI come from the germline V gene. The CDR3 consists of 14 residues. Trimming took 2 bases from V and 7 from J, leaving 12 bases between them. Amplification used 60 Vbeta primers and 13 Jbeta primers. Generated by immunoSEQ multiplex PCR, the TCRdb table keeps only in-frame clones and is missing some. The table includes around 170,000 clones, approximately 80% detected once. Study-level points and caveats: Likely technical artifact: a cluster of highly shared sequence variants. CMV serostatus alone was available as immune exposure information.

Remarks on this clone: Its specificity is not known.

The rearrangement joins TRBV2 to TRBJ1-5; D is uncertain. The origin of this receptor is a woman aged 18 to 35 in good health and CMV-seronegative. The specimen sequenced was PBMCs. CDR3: CASSESGMQQPQHF. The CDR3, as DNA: TGTGCCAGCAGTGAATCGGGGATGCAACAGCCCCAGCATTTT.